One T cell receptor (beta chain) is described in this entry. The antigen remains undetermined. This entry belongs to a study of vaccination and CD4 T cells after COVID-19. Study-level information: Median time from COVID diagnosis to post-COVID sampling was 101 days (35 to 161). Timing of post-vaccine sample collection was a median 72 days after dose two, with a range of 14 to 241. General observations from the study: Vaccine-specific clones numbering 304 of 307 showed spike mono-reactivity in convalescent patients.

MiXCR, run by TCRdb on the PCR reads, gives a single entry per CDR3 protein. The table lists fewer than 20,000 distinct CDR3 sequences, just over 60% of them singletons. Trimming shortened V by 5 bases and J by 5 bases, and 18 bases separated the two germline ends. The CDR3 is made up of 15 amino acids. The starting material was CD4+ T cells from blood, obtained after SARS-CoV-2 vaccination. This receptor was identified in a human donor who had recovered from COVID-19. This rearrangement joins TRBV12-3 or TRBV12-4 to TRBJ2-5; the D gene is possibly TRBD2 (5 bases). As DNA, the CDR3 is TGTGCCAGCAGTCCGGACTCGGTTAGGGCTGAGACCCAGTACTTC. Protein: CASSPDSVRAETQYF.